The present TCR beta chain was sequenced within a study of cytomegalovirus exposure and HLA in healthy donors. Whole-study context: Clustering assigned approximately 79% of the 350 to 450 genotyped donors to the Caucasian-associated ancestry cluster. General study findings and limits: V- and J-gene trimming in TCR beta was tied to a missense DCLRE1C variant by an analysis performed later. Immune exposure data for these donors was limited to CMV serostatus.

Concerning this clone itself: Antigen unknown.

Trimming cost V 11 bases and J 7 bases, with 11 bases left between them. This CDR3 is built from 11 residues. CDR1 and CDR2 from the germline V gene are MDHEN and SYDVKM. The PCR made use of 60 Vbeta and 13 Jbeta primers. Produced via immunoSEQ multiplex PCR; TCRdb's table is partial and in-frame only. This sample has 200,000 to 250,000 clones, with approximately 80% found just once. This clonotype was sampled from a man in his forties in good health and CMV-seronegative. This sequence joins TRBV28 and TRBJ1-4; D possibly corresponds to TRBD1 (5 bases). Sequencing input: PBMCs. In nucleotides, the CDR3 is TGTGCCTGCCAGGGCAGTGAAAAACTGTTTTTT. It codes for CACQGSEKLFF.